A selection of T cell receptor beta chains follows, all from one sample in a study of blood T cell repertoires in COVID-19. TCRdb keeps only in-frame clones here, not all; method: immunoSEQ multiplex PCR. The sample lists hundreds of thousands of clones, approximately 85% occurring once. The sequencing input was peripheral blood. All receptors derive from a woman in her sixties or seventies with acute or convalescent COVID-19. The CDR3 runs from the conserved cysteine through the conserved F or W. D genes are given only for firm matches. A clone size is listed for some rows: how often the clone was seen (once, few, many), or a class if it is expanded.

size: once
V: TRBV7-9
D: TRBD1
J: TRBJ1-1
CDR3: CASSLGQGSAFF
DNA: TGTGCCAGCAGCTTGGGACAGGGATCAGCTTTCTTT

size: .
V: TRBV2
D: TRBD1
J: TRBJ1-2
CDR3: CASSYRDRGSHGYTF
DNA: TGTGCCAGCTCCTACCGGGACAGGGGTTCGCATGGCTACACCTTC

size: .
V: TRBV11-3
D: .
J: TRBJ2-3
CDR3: CASSIGGTDTQYF
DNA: TGTGCCAGCAGCATCGGGGGCACAGATACGCAGTATTTT

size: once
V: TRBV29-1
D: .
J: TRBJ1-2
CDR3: CSVWAANYGYTF
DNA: TGCAGCGTTTGGGCAGCTAACTATGGCTACACCTTC

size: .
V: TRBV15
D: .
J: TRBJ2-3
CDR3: CATSRDRVPDTQYF
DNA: TGTGCCACCAGCAGAGACAGGGTCCCAGATACGCAGTATTTT

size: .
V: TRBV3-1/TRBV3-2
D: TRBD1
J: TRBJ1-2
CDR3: CASSRDRLNGYGYTF
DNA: TGTGCCAGCAGCCGGGACAGGCTAAACGGGTATGGCTACACCTTC

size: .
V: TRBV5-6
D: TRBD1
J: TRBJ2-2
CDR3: CASSLGDRGSTGELFF
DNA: TGTGCCAGCAGCTTAGGGGACAGGGGGAGTACCGGGGAGCTGTTTTTT

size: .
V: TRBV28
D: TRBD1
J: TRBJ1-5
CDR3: CASLPQGAGNQPQHF
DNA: TGTGCCAGCCTACCCCAGGGGGCAGGCAATCAGCCCCAGCATTTT

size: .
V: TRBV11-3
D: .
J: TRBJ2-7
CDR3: CASSLEGAEQYF
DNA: TGTGCCAGCAGCTTAGAGGGCGCCGAGCAGTACTTC

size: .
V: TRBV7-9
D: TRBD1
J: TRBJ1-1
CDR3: CATMPSQGKLNTEAFF
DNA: TGTGCCACTATGCCCTCACAGGGGAAATTGAACACTGAAGCTTTCTTT

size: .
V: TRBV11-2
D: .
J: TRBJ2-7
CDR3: CASSRAYEQYF
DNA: TGTGCCAGCAGCCGCGCCTACGAGCAGTACTTC

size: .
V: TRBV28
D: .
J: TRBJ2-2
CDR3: CASSRHANTGELFF
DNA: TGTGCCAGCAGTCGACATGCGAACACCGGGGAGCTGTTTTTT

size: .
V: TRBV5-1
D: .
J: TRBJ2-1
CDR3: CASSPQESSYNEQFF
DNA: TGCGCCAGCAGCCCCCAGGAAAGCTCCTACAATGAGCAGTTCTTC

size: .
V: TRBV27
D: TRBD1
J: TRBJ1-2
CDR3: CAAQLGTVNGYTF
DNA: TGTGCCGCCCAGCTCGGGACAGTTAATGGCTACACCTTC

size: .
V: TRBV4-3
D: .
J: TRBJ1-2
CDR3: CASSQDVQGGYGYTF
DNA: TGCGCCAGCAGCCAAGATGTACAGGGTGGCTATGGCTACACCTTC

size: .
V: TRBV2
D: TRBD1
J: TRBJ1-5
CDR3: CASSRDRTNQPQHF
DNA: TGTGCCAGCAGCCGGGACAGGACCAATCAGCCCCAGCATTTT

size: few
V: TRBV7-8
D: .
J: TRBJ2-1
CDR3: CASSPLIKGSYNEQFF
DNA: TGTGCCAGCAGCCCCCTTATTAAGGGGTCCTACAATGAGCAGTTCTTC

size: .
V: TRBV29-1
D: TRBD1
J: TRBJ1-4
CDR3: CSVEPRDRVGKLFF
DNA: TGCAGCGTTGAACCCCGGGACAGGGTCGGAAAACTGTTTTTT

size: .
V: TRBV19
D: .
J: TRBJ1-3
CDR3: CASSPGSASGNTIYF
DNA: TGTGCCAGTAGTCCAGGGTCCGCATCTGGAAACACCATATATTTT

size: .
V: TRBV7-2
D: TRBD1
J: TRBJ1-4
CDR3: CASSLVTGGTNEKLFF
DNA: TGTGCCAGCAGCTTAGTAACAGGGGGAACTAATGAAAAACTGTTTTTT

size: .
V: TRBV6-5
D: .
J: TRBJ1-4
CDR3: CASSYGVIGEKLFF
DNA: TGTGCCAGCAGTTACGGTGTCATCGGGGAAAAACTGTTTTTT

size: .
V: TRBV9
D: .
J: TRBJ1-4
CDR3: CASRAGIATNEKLFF
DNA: TGTGCCAGCAGGGCGGGGATTGCAACTAATGAAAAACTGTTTTTT

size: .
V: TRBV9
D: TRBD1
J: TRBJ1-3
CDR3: CASSVGTGLSGNTIYF
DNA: TGTGCCAGCAGCGTAGGGACAGGACTCTCTGGAAACACCATATATTTT

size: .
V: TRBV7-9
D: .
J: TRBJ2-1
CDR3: CASSLVRRSSYNEQFF
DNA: TGTGCCAGCAGCTTAGTGCGGCGAAGCTCCTACAATGAGCAGTTCTTC